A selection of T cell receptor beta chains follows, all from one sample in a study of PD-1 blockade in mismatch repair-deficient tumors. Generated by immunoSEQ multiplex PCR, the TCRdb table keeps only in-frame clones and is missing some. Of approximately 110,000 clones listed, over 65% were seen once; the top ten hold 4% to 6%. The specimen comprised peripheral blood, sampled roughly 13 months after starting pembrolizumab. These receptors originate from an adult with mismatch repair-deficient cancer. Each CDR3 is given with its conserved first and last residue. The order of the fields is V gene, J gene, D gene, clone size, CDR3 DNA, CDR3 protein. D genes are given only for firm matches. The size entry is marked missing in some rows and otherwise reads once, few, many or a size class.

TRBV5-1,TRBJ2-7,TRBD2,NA,TGCGCCAGCAGCCCCCCGGGAGGATACGAGCAGTACTTC,CASSPPGGYEQYF
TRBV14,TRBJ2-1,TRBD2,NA,TGTGCCAGCAGCCCCGACGTTTCGGGAGGGCGTCTGTTCTTC,CASSPDVSGGRLFF
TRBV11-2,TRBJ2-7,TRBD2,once,TGTGCCAGCAGCTGGCAGGTGCTAGCGGGATACGAGCAGTACTTC,CASSWQVLAGYEQYF
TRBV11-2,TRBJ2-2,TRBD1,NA,TGTGCCAGCAGATACAGGGGCGCGAACACCGGGGAGCTGTTTTTT,CASRYRGANTGELFF
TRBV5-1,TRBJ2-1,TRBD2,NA,TGCGCCAGCAGCATAGCGGGGTTTGGGGACAATGAGCAGTTCTTC,CASSIAGFGDNEQFF
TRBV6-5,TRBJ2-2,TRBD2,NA,TGTGCCACTTGGGCCGCGGGAGACACCGGGGAGCTGTTTTTT,CATWAAGDTGELFF
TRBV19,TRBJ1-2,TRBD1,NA,TGTGCCAGTAGAGACAGGGCTCACTATGGCTACACCTTC,CASRDRAHYGYTF
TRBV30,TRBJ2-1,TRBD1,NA,TGTGCCTGGAGTGTAGCAGGGGGCCTGGGTGAGCAGTTCTTC,CAWSVAGGLGEQFF
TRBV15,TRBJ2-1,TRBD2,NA,TGTGCCACCAGCCCGGGAGGGGTACCGGGGGGGGATGAGCAGTTCTTC,CATSPGGVPGGDEQFF
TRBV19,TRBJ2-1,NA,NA,TGTGCCAGTAGTCTGGGGAGCGCGTCTTCCTACAATGAGCAGTTCTTC,CASSLGSASSYNEQFF
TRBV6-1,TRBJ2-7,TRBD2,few,TGTGCCAGCAGTGACCCTGGGACTAGCGGCACCTACGAGCAGTACTTC,CASSDPGTSGTYEQYF
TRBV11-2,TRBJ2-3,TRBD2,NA,TGTGCCAGCAGCCAAGGGACTAGCGGGGGCACAGATACGCAGTATTTT,CASSQGTSGGTDTQYF
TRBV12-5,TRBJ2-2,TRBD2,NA,TGTGCTAGTGGCCAGAGCGGGATGGGAGCCGGGGAGCTGTTTTTT,CASGQSGMGAGELFF
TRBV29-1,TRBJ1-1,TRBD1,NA,TGCAGCCACAGGGGGATCGGGGGCTCTGAAGCTTTCTTT,CSHRGIGGSEAFF
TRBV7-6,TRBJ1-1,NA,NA,TGTGCCAGCAGCCAATTTGGTGGTGAAGCTTTCTTT,CASSQFGGEAFF
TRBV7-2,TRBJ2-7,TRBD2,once,TGTGCCAGCAGCTTAGGGTCCCTCAATAGCGGGAGGGGCGAGCAGTACTTC,CASSLGSLNSGRGEQYF
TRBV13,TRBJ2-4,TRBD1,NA,TGTGCCAGCAGCTTAGGACAGGGGGCCTTGCTAGCCAAAAACATTCAGTACTTC,CASSLGQGALLAKNIQYF
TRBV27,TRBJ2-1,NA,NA,TGTGCCAGCAGTTTAACTGCAGGGTTTGAGCAGTTCTTC,CASSLTAGFEQFF
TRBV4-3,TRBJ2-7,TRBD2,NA,TGCGCCAGCAGCCTAACACTAGCGGGAGCTTACGAGCAGTACTTC,CASSLTLAGAYEQYF
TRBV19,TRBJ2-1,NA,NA,TGTGCCAGTAGTACTCCACGGGACCCATACAATGAGCAGTTCTTC,CASSTPRDPYNEQFF
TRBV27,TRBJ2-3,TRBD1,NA,TGTGCCAGCAGATCAGTCCCGGGACAGGGGGCGACAGATACGCAGTATTTT,CASRSVPGQGATDTQYF
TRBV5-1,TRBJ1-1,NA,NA,TGCGCCAGCAGCGAAGGGACCTCCCCCAGGGTCACTGAAGCTTTCTTT,CASSEGTSPRVTEAFF
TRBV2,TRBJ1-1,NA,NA,TGTGCCAGCAGGGGAGGGAGAACTGAAGCTTTCTTT,CASRGGRTEAFF
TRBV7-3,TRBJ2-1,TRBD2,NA,TGTGCCAGCAGCAACGGACTAGCGACCTACAATGAGCAGTTCTTC,CASSNGLATYNEQFF
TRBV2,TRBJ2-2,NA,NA,TGTGCCAGCAGGCGGGACACCGGGGAGCTGTTTTTT,CASRRDTGELFF
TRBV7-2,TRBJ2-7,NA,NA,TGTGCCAGCAGCTTAGGGGCCAGCTCCTCCTACGAGCAGTACTTC,CASSLGASSSYEQYF
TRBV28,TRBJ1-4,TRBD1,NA,TGTGCCAGCAGTTTATCTTACAGGGGAAGGGAAAAACTGTTTTTT,CASSLSYRGREKLFF
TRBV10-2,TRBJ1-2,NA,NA,TGCGCCAGCACCTTGACCGGGACAAGCTATGGCTACACCTTC,CASTLTGTSYGYTF
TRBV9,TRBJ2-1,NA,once,TGTGCCAGCAGCGTAGACAGCGGTAGCTCCTACAATGAGCAGTTCTTC,CASSVDSGSSYNEQFF
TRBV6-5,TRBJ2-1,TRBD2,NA,TGTGCCAGCATGACACTAGCGAAGGATGAGCAGTTCTTC,CASMTLAKDEQFF
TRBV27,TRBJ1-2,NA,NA,TGTGCCAGCAGTTCGGACCGGTACGGAGGCTACACCTTC,CASSSDRYGGYTF
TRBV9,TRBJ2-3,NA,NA,TGTGCCAGCAGCGACGGGGCAACAGATACGCAGTATTTT,CASSDGATDTQYF
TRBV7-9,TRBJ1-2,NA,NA,TGTGCCAGCAGCCAAGAGGGTGGGGGCTACACCTTC,CASSQEGGGYTF
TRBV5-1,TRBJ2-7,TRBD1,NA,TGCGCCAGCAGCTTGGCCGGTAGGGGGCATAACGAGCAGTACTTC,CASSLAGRGHNEQYF
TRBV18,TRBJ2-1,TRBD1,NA,TGTGCCAGCTCACCAACGGACAGGGGCTATGAGCAGTTCTTC,CASSPTDRGYEQFF
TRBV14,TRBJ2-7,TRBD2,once,TGTGCCAGCAGCCGAGTCCGGGGGAGGGCCTACGAGCAGTACTTC,CASSRVRGRAYEQYF
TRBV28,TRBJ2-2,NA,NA,TGTGCCAGCAGTTTACTGGGCAGCACCGGGGAGCTGTTTTTT,CASSLLGSTGELFF
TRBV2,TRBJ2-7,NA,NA,TGTGCCAGCGGTAGGGCCGGTGGCGAGCAGTACTTC,CASGRAGGEQYF
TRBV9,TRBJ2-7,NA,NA,TGTGCCAGCAGCGTAGGACCGGATGGGCGTTACGAGCAGTACTTC,CASSVGPDGRYEQYF
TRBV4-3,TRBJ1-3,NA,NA,TGCGCCAGCAGCCAAGATGATGGGAGGCAGGACACCATATATTTT,CASSQDDGRQDTIYF
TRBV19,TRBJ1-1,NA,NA,TGTGCCAGTAGTATATTTGGCGGAAACACTGAAGCTTTCTTT,CASSIFGGNTEAFF
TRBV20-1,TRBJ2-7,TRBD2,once,TGCAGTGCTAAAGCGGGATACGAGCAGTACTTC,CSAKAGYEQYF
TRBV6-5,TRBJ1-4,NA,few,TGTGCCAGCAGAAGTGGGGGTAATGAAAAACTGTTTTTT,CASRSGGNEKLFF